This T cell receptor (beta chain) originates from a study of radiotherapy plus CTLA-4 blockade in lung cancer. Study-wide background: The study recorded objective responses in roughly a sixth of patients and disease control in approximately 29%.

The ends lost 5 bases at V and 5 bases at J; junction bases unmatched: 14. The CDR3 covers 17 residues. Germline V gene lookup returns CDR1 SGHTA and CDR2 FQGNSA. A word on this clone: Its specificity is not known.

The study's findings and limits: Reports state that early shifts in blood T cell clones, with interferon-beta, best predicted response. Radiotherapy plus ipilimumab was followed by expansion in blood of tumor-derived TCR clones.

Measured with immunoSEQ multiplex PCR; TCRdb has only the in-frame clones, and not every one. The table lists tens of thousands of clones, roughly 77% of them singletons, with 3.5% to 4.5% in the top ten. Patients had chemo-refractory metastatic non-small-cell lung cancer and received focal radiation plus CTLA-4 blockade that used ipilimumab. The source is a human donor with non-small cell lung cancer who had a complete response to radiotherapy plus ipilimumab. Sequencing used peripheral blood, obtained from a patient treated with radiotherapy plus ipilimumab. The chain is built from TRBV7-2 and TRBJ2-1; TRBD2 matches at 8 bases. The CDR3 spells CASSLTLLAESNNEQFF. The CDR3 region has the DNA TGTGCCAGCAGCCTCACACTACTAGCGGAGAGTAACAATGAGCAGTTCTTC.